These 20 T cell receptor beta chains share one sample of origin, sequenced in a study of Tregs in tolerant kidney transplant recipients. Profiling relied on immunoSEQ multiplex PCR, and the TCRdb table lists in-frame clones only, not all of them. The data show 12,000 to 15,000 clones, and the top ten clones hold around 4%. The nonmyeloablative bone marrow transplants came from related graft donors, with transient mixed chimerism. Sequenced material: CD4+ T cells from blood (PBMCs), taken 12 months after the transplant. The receptors were gathered from a human patient who received a combined kidney and bone marrow transplant. Some T cells may be provided by the graft donor.

Of note for this clone: A read error may account for a junction end that differs from germline. The read is 3 residues too short to cover the CDR3 end, so that end is filled in from the germline J gene. The V gene is TRBV7-7, the J gene TRBJ2-2; D gene unclear. The CDR3 totals 14 residues. Germline-derived CDR1 and CDR2 are SSHAT and FNYEAQ (reference sequence). The CDR3 loop is CASSPIGPAGELFF. The part of the CDR3 DNA that was read is TGTGCTAGCAGCCCTATTGGGCCGGCCGGGGAG.

Worth noting for this clone: The read gets to within 3 residues of the CDR3 end, and the germline J gene fills in the rest. This chain uses TRBV3-1 (or the pseudogene TRBV3-2) with TRBJ2-5, with a weak D call TRBD1 (6 bases). V was clipped by 6 bases and J by 3 bases, with 14 bases between them. The length of the CDR3 is 14 residues. Germline V CDR1 and CDR2: LGHDT, YNNKEL (reference sequence). CDR3 protein: CASSNRAGEETQYF. Partial CDR3 DNA: TGTGCCAGCAGTAACAGGGCAGGGGAAGAGACC.

Remarks on this clone: The missing CDR3 end, 3 residues past where the read stops, is filled in from the germline J gene. The rearrangement joins TRBV19 to TRBJ2-1, with D unresolved. The V end was cut by 9 bases, the J end by 5 bases, with 5 bases between. Germline assignment: CDR1 LNHDA and CDR2 SQIVND (reference sequence). The CDR3 totals 10 residues. Partial CDR3 DNA: TGTGCCAGCAAAAACAATGAG. Amino acids: CASKNNE. In full, the CDR3 is CASKNNEQFF.

About this clone itself: The read stops 3 residues short of the end of the CDR3; the missing end is completed from the germline J gene. This chain joins TRBV20-1 and TRBJ2-1; TRBD1 matches at 9 bases. Germline V gene data show CDR1 as DFQATT and CDR2 as SNEGSKA (reference sequence). The CDR3 loop spans 15 amino acids. V was pared by 3 bases and J by 9 bases, with 12 bases of the junction left unmatched. CDR3 amino acids: CSARGLTGGQGEQFF. The CDR3 bases that were read are TGCAGTGCTAGGGGGTTGACAGGGGGACAGGGTGAG.

With respect to this clone: With the read ending 3 residues before the CDR3 end, the germline J gene is used to fill in that end. This sequence joins TRBV5-5 and TRBJ2-5; D is undetermined. This CDR3 has 13 amino acids. Germline V gene lookup returns CDR1 SGHKS and CDR2 YYEKEE (reference sequence). With 2 bases removed from V and 3 bases from J, the gap between germline ends came to 8 bases. CDR3 bases read: TGTGCCAGCAGCTTCGCGAGAAAAGAGACC. Translated, it gives CASSFARKET. The full CDR3 sequence reads CASSFARKETQYF.

Points on this clone: The CDR3 is cut off 3 residues early in the read; its end comes from the germline J gene. The chain is built from TRBV20-1 and TRBJ2-7, with a possible D match to TRBD1 (6 bases). With 2 bases removed from V and 6 bases from J, the gap between germline ends came to 20 bases. The CDR3 contains 15 residues. Germline-derived CDR1 and CDR2 are DFQATT and SNEGSKA (reference sequence). CDR3: CSARPTRQVSREQYF. The CDR3 DNA, read in part, is TGCAGTGCTAGACCCACCCGACAGGTCTCCCGCGAG.

As to this clone: The DNA ends 3 residues before the CDR3 does, and the rest of the CDR3 is filled in from the germline J gene. The chain recombines TRBV15 with TRBJ2-5; the D gene could be TRBD1 or TRBD2 (5 bases each). Trimming stripped 0 bases from V and 4 bases from J, with 9 bases between. In germline, CDR1 is LNHNV, CDR2 YYDKDF (reference sequence). CDR3 length: 14 residues. The CDR3 protein is CATSRDPGRETQYF. The CDR3 DNA, read in part, is TGTGCCACCAGCAGAGACCCAGGGAGAGAGACC.

The CDR3 bases that were read are TGCAGTGGGGGACTAGCGGGAGGGGCGATTCGGGAGACC. It yields the protein CSGGLAGGAIRET. The entire CDR3 protein reads CSGGLAGGAIRETQYF. The V gene is TRBV20-1, the J gene TRBJ2-5, with TRBD2 matching over 16 bases. The CDR3 is cut off 3 residues early in the read; its end comes from the germline J gene. The CDR3 contains 16 residues. After removal of 7 bases from V and 5 bases from J, the junction contained 10 bases not matched to a gene. The germline V gene has CDR1 DFQATT and CDR2 SNEGSKA (reference sequence).

The CDR3: CASSRVRGGLAFQETQYF. Partial CDR3 DNA: TGTGCCAGCAGCCGCGTAAGGGGCGGACTAGCGTTTCAAGAGACC. This chain connects TRBV4-2 to TRBJ2-5, with 9 nucleotides matching TRBD2. The read gets to within 3 residues of the CDR3 end, and the germline J gene fills in the rest. CDR1 and CDR2 from the germline V gene are LGHNA and YNFKEQ. The V gene end was trimmed by 4 bases and the J gene end by 2 bases; junction bases not matched to a gene: 14. The CDR3 length is 18 residues.

Regarding this clone: The read terminates 3 residues before the CDR3 end, so the remaining end is supplied by the germline J gene. The J gene is TRBJ1-4, the V gene TRBV20-1; the match to TRBD1 covers 9 bases. With 5 bases clipped from V and 4 bases from J, the junction kept 8 bases outside the gene matches. Germline lookup yields CDR1 DFQATT and CDR2 SNEGSKA (reference sequence). The length of the CDR3 is 15 residues. The CDR3 DNA, read in part, is TGCAGTGCTCGAACACAGGGGGCGGTTAATGAAAAA. Its protein is CSARTQGAVNEK. The whole CDR3 sequence reads CSARTQGAVNEKLFF.

About this clone itself: The read comes to an end 3 residues before the CDR3 does, leaving the germline J gene to fill in the end. The V call is TRBV20-1, the J call TRBJ1-5; 7 bases align to TRBD1. CDR3 size: 14 residues. With V trimmed by 6 bases and J by 0 bases, 5 bases remained unmatched. Germline V gives CDR1 DFQATT, CDR2 SNEGSKA (reference sequence). CDR3 DNA (partial): TGCAGTGCCCAACAGGGGAATAGCAATCAGCCC. It specifies CSAQQGNSNQP. The complete CDR3 sequence is CSAQQGNSNQPQHF.

Concerning this clone itself: The CDR3 is cut off 3 residues early in the read; its end comes from the germline J gene. V gene TRBV20-1 combines with J gene TRBJ1-1, with 9 positions matching TRBD1. The CDR3 is made up of 15 amino acids. Per germline, CDR1 DFQATT and CDR2 SNEGSKA (reference sequence). V was clipped by 4 bases and J by 6 bases; unmatched bases: 12. CDR3 DNA (partial): TGCAGTGCTACAACCCCGACAGGGGGAATGGCTGAA. As protein: CSATTPTGGMAE. The entire CDR3 reads CSATTPTGGMAEAFF.

As to this clone: The CDR3 goes on 3 residues after the read ends, and that part is filled in from the germline J gene. The rearrangement uses TRBV27 and TRBJ2-2; 8 bases agree with TRBD1. J lost 6 bases, V lost 4 bases, and 7 bases had no gene match. This CDR3 has 15 amino acids. Germline V gene lookup returns CDR1 MNHEY and CDR2 SMNVEV (reference sequence). The CDR3 loop reads CASSYRTGSAGELFF. CDR3 DNA (partial): TGTGCCAGCAGTTATAGGACAGGGTCGGCCGGGGAG.

Notes on this clone: The read halts 3 residues ahead of the CDR3 end, with the missing end drawn from the germline J gene. The chain joins TRBV11-2 to TRBJ2-1; D gene uncertain. Germline V gene data show CDR1 as SGHAT and CDR2 as FQNNGV. The CDR3 consists of 12 residues. Trimming removed 5 bases at V and 9 bases at J, with 11 bases between. CDR3 bases read: TGTGCCAGCAGCCCCTCGACGGGTGAG. Translated, it gives CASSPSTGE. The entire CDR3 sequence reads CASSPSTGEQFF. Looking up the rest from reference TRBV11-2 and TRBJ2-1 gives the full variable domain: EAGVAQSPRYKIIEKRQSVAFWCNPISGHATLYWYQQILGQGPKLLIQFQNNGVVDDSQLPKDRFSAERLKGVDSTLKIQPAKLEDSAVYLCASSPSTGEQFFGPGTRLTVL.

Details on this clone: With the read ending 3 residues before the CDR3 end, the germline J gene is used to fill in that end. The chain has TRBV19 and TRBJ2-7; TRBD1 matches at 10 bases. This CDR3 has 15 residues. In germline, CDR1 is LNHDA, CDR2 SQIVND (reference sequence). V was clipped by 10 bases and J by 2 bases; unmatched bases: 11. The DNA read from the CDR3 is TGTGCCACCTCTGACAGGGGGCGTACCCCCTACGAG. Protein: CATSDRGRTPYE. The entire CDR3 protein reads CATSDRGRTPYEQYF.

Details on this clone: The CDR3 extends 3 residues past the end of the read, so its final part is completed from the germline J gene. This chain uses TRBV10-3 with TRBJ2-3, with D perhaps TRBD1 (5 bases). The V end lost 4 bases, the J end lost 4 bases, and 9 bases lay between the germline ends. CDR1 and CDR2 (germline): ENHRY, SYGVKD. This CDR3 region has 13 residues. Incomplete CDR3 DNA: TGTGCCATCAGTGCCAGGGAAGCAGATACG. Translating gives CAISAREADT. The full CDR3 protein is CAISAREADTQYF.

As to this clone: The read ends 3 residues early relative to the CDR3; the germline J gene fills the gap. The chain is built from TRBV19 and TRBJ2-7, with TRBD1 identical over 11 bases. This CDR3 region has 14 residues. V gave up 7 bases and J gave up 3 bases; unmatched junction bases: 5. The V gene's germline CDR1 is LNHDA and CDR2 SQIVND (reference sequence). Partial CDR3 DNA: TGTGCCAGTAACACCGGGACAGGGGGCTACGAG. The encoded protein is CASNTGTGGYE. The whole CDR3 sequence reads CASNTGTGGYEQYF.

A word on this clone: The read comes to an end 3 residues before the CDR3 does, leaving the germline J gene to fill in the end. The chain recombines TRBV30 with TRBJ1-6, with 8 nucleotides matching TRBD1. Losses at the gene ends were 8 bases for V and 9 bases for J; bases not matched to a gene: 12. The CDR3 loop spans 14 amino acids. From germline, CDR1 is GTSNPN and CDR2 SVGIG (reference sequence). This chain's CDR3 is CAGSGGQLSSPLHF. The covered CDR3 bases are TGTGCCGGATCAGGGGGCCAGTTAAGTTCACCC. Full variable domain (remainder filled in from reference TRBV30 and TRBJ1-6): SQTIHQWPATLVQPVGSPLSLECTVEGTSNPNLYWYRQAAGRGLQLLFYSVGIGQISSEVPQNLSASRPQDRQFILSSKKLLLSDSGFYLCAGSGGQLSSPLHFGNGTRLTVT.

Regarding this clone: With the read ending 3 residues before the CDR3 end, the germline J gene is used to fill in that end. This chain connects TRBV18 to TRBJ1-3, with 9 bases aligning to TRBD1. Losses at the gene ends were 4 bases for V and 5 bases for J; bases not matched to a gene: 12. The germline V gene has CDR1 KGHSH and CDR2 LQKENI. This CDR3 contains 17 residues. Partial CDR3 DNA: TGTGCCAGCTCACAAAACCGGGACAGGGCGTCCAGAAACACC. Protein sequence: CASSQNRDRASRNT. The whole CDR3 sequence is CASSQNRDRASRNTIYF.

Turning to this clone: The CDR3 goes on 3 residues after the read ends, and that part is filled in from the germline J gene. The V and J genes are TRBV5-8 and TRBJ1-1; D remains ambiguous. The length of the CDR3 is 12 residues. CDR1 is SGHTS and CDR2 is YDEGEE in the germline V gene. The CDR3 is CASSLINIEAFF. Partial CDR3 DNA: TGTGCCAGCAGCTTGATTAACATAGAA. Full variable domain (missing parts from reference TRBV5-8 and TRBJ1-1): EAGVTQSPTHLIKTRGQQATLRCSPISGHTSVYWYQQALGLGLQFLLWYDEGEERNRGNFPPRFSGRQFPNYSSELNVNALELEDSALYLCASSLINIEAFFGQGTRLTVV.